The 19 T cell receptor beta chains below all came from one sample that was sequenced in a study of CD8 T cells in Susac syndrome. RNA amounts of 0.5 to 1 ug underwent reverse transcription with random hexamers. Each CDR3 protein is one row after TCRdb ran MiXCR on the immunoSEQ multiplex PCR reads. The sample lists about 76,000 distinct CDR3 sequences, 93% occurring once. Material: CD8+ T cells from PBMCs. Receptors originate from a human donor with Susac syndrome.

The chain joins TRBV6-2 or TRBV6-3 to TRBJ2-1; a possible D gene is TRBD2 (5 bases). V was clipped by 6 bases and J by 0 bases, with 12 bases between them. The germline CDR1 and CDR2 sequences are MNHEY and SVGEGT. The CDR3 extends over 15 amino acids. CDR3 nucleotide sequence: TGTGCCAGCAGCCAAGACTATCCCTCCTACAATGAGCAGTTCTTC. Translation: CASSQDYPSYNEQFF.

The CDR3 region has the DNA TGTGCCAGCTGTGAGGTTACGAACACTGAAGCTTTCTTT. Amino acid sequence: CASCEVTNTEAFF. The chain links TRBV28 to TRBJ1-1; D is uncertain. CDR3 length: 13 amino acids. Germline-derived CDR1 and CDR2 are MDHEN and SYDVKM. The V end lost 8 bases, the J end lost 1 base, and 11 bases lay between the germline ends.

The V gene is TRBV2, the J gene TRBJ2-5; tentatively, D is TRBD2 (6 bases). V shed 9 bases and J shed 3 bases, with 8 bases lying between them. Germline V gene lookup returns CDR1 SNHLY and CDR2 FYNNEI. The CDR3 spans 11 residues. The CDR3 here is CARGGEETQYF. The CDR3 DNA reads as TGTGCCAGGGGGGGAGAAGAGACCCAGTACTTC. Full variable domain (remainder filled in from reference TRBV2 and TRBJ2-5): EPEVTQTPSHQVTQMGQEVILRCVPISNHLYFYWYRQILGQKVEFLVSFYNNEISEKSEIFDDQFSVERPDGSNFTLKIRSTKLEDSAMYFCARGGEETQYFGPGTRLLVL.

The V gene is TRBV20-1, the J gene TRBJ2-5; D is undetermined. This CDR3 spans 15 amino acids. CDR1 is DFQATT and CDR2 is SNEGSKA in the germline V gene (reference sequence). Trimming cost V 5 bases and J 3 bases, with 19 bases left between them. In nucleotides, the CDR3 is TGCAGTGCTGCCGGGCCATTGAAGGGAAAAGAGACCCAGTACTTC. Its protein product is CSAAGPLKGKETQYF.

The chain is built from TRBV3-1 and TRBJ2-5; 10 bases map to TRBD1. This CDR3 region has 15 residues. V lost 6 bases, J lost 0 bases, and 4 bases stayed unmatched. Germline-derived CDR1 and CDR2 are LGHDT and YNNKEL (reference sequence). The CDR3 DNA follows: TGTGCCAGCAGTTCCGGGACAGGGGACCAAGAGACCCAGTACTTC. Translation: CASSSGTGDQETQYF.

CDR3 nucleotide sequence: TGTGCCAGCAGCCCCGGTGGGGTAGCTTTCTTT. Its protein is CASSPGGVAFF. The chain is built from TRBV9 and TRBJ1-1; D is unresolved. This CDR3 comprises 11 residues. Deletions cut 4 bases from V and 10 bases from J, with 11 bases between. The germline V gene encodes CDR1 SGDLS and CDR2 YYNGEE. Drawing the rest from reference TRBV9 and TRBJ1-1, the complete variable domain is DSGVTQTPKHLITATGQRVTLRCSPRSGDLSVYWYQQSLDQGLQFLIQYYNGEERAKGNILERFSAQQFPDLHSELNLSSLELGDSALYFCASSPGGVAFFGQGTRLTVV.

The V gene is TRBV20-1, the J gene TRBJ2-2; D not resolved. The CDR3 loop spans 15 amino acids. Looked up from germline, CDR1 is DFQATT and CDR2 is SNEGSKA (reference sequence). With 5 bases removed from V and 4 bases from J, the gap between germline ends came to 17 bases. DNA for the CDR3: TGCAGTGCTCCCCGGGCCGGCCTTAGCACCGGGGAGCTGTTTTTT. This codes for CSAPRAGLSTGELFF.

The chain is built from TRBV12-3 or TRBV12-4 and TRBJ1-2; TRBD1 might be the D (5 bases). The CDR3 totals 14 residues. V was trimmed by 7 bases and J by 2 bases, leaving 14 bases between them. DNA for the CDR3: TGTGCCAGCACCCCCGGGGGGTCCAACTATGGCTACACCTTC. Protein sequence: CASTPGGSNYGYTF.

The chain links TRBV2 to TRBJ1-2; D gene ambiguous. The germline V gene encodes CDR1 SNHLY and CDR2 FYNNEI. This CDR3 is built from 11 residues. Trimming removed 7 bases at V and 7 bases at J, with 10 bases between. The CDR3 protein is CASKGFSGYTF. The CDR3 nucleotides read TGTGCCAGCAAAGGGTTCTCTGGCTACACCTTC.

The chain recombines TRBV20-1 with TRBJ2-4; possibly TRBD1 for D (5 bases). CDR1 and CDR2 (germline): DFQATT, SNEGSKA (reference sequence). The CDR3 is made up of 14 amino acids. Trimming left V 3 bases short and J 3 bases short, with 12 bases between. The CDR3 loop is CSASQGMGKNIQYF. As DNA, the CDR3 is TGCAGTGCTAGCCAGGGTATGGGCAAAAACATTCAGTACTTC.

The CDR3: CASTMYTVIGDYTF. CDR3 in DNA: TGTGCCAGCACCATGTACACAGTGATAGGCGACTACACCTTC. The chain links TRBV2 to TRBJ1-2; no reliable D call. CDR3 length: 14 amino acids. Germline CDR1 reads SNHLY; CDR2 reads FYNNEI. Trimming pared 7 bases from V and 10 bases from J, leaving 22 bases between.

In its sample, this clonotype was seen a few times. The chain carries TRBV27 and TRBJ2-7, with a tentative D call TRBD2 (6 bases). Germline V gives CDR1 MNHEY, CDR2 SMNVEV (reference sequence). This CDR3 has 15 residues. Trimming stripped 8 bases from V and 5 bases from J, with 22 bases between. The CDR3 nucleotides read TGTGCCAGCTCCCAAGCGAAGGGAGGAGGTGACGAGCAGTACTTC. It specifies CASSQAKGGGDEQYF.

This clonotype showed up just a few times. The V and J genes are TRBV6-2 or TRBV6-3 and TRBJ2-3, with D unresolved. The CDR3 sequence is 12 residues long. Germline CDR1 reads MNHEY; CDR2 reads SVGEGT. V lost 6 bases, J lost 2 bases, and 6 bases lay in between. The chain's CDR3 is CASSNPTDTQYF. CDR3 bases: TGTGCCAGCAGCAACCCCACAGATACGCAGTATTTT.

This clonotype has only one observation. The chain employs TRBV20-1 and TRBJ2-3; D uncertain. The CDR3 covers 13 residues. Trimming removed 1 base at V and 0 bases at J, with 5 bases between. Germline V gene data show CDR1 as DFQATT and CDR2 as SNEGSKA (reference sequence). The CDR3 is CSARVDSTDTQYF. CDR3 DNA: TGCAGTGCTAGAGTTGATAGCACAGATACGCAGTATTTT.

V is TRBV29-1 and J is TRBJ2-5; 13 bases agree with TRBD2. The J segment lost 4 bases and the V segment lost 4 bases, leaving 15 bases of the junction unmatched. The CDR3 covers 18 residues. From germline, CDR1 is SQVTM and CDR2 ANQGSEA. The CDR3 loop is CSVVGRLAGGRGVETQYF. The CDR3, as DNA: TGCAGCGTTGTGGGGAGACTAGCGGGAGGCCGAGGTGTAGAGACCCAGTACTTC.

DNA for the CDR3: TGCAGTGCTAGTGAGGACAGGTTCTCCTACGAGCAGTACTTC. Amino acids: CSASEDRFSYEQYF. The V gene is TRBV20-1, the J gene TRBJ2-7; 7 nucleotides agree with TRBD1. The trim removed 3 bases at V and 0 bases at J, leaving 5 bases unmatched. The germline V gene encodes CDR1 DFQATT and CDR2 SNEGSKA (reference sequence). The CDR3 consists of 14 residues.

The chain couples TRBV9 to TRBJ1-2; D call uncertain. V lost 3 bases and J 1 base, leaving 22 bases between the germline ends. Germline V gene data show CDR1 as SGDLS and CDR2 as YYNGEE. This CDR3 spans 18 amino acids. The CDR3 loop is CASSAAPGSAGINYGYTF. Written as DNA, the CDR3 is TGTGCCAGCAGCGCCGCCCCTGGGAGCGCGGGCATTAACTATGGCTACACCTTC.

The chain joins TRBV2 to TRBJ2-2, with 10 bases that match TRBD2. The CDR3 loop spans 15 amino acids. Germline CDR1 reads SNHLY; CDR2 reads FYNNEI. The junction had 4 bases not matched to a gene; V was cut back by 3 bases and J by 6 bases. The CDR3 spells CASSDRLAGAGELFF. CDR3 coding DNA: TGTGCCAGCAGTGATAGGCTAGCGGGGGCCGGGGAGCTGTTTTTT.

The chain is built from TRBV6-1 and TRBJ1-1; D unresolved. Trimming took off 4 bases at V and 0 bases at J, with 9 bases between the two ends. The length of the CDR3 is 14 residues. Germline CDR1 MNHNS, CDR2 SASEGT. The CDR3 is CASSVEGLNTEAFF. CDR3 DNA sequence: TGTGCCAGCAGTGTGGAGGGATTGAACACTGAAGCTTTCTTT.